This record concerns one TCR beta chain sequence. Germline trimming cut 6 bases from V and 4 bases from J; bases unmatched to any gene: 12. The length of the CDR3 is 16 residues. CDR1 is MDHEN and CDR2 is SYDVKM in the germline V gene. The data originate from a study of T cell responses to AZD1222 COVID-19 vaccine. Using immunoSEQ multiplex PCR, the repertoire was profiled, and TCRdb retains in-frame clones only, with some absent. The sample holds under 30,000 clones, around 86% seen once. The source was peripheral blood, collected 28 days after the second AZD1222 dose. This TCR came from an adult who received the AZD1222 COVID-19 vaccine. This chain connects TRBV28 to TRBJ2-1, with TRBD2 matching 7 bases. The CDR3 reads CASSSPGGRMYNEQFF. The CDR3 DNA reads TGTGCCAGCAGCTCGCCTGGCGGGAGAATGTACAATGAGCAGTTCTTC.